These 2 T cell receptor beta chains were all obtained from the same sample, sequenced in a study of T cells after yellow fever vaccination. TCRdb redid the calling of the 5' RACE reads with MiXCR, one entry per CDR3 protein. The sample shows hundreds of thousands of distinct CDR3 sequences, under 20% of them seen only once. This specimen consisted of PBMCs, obtained before the yellow fever booster vaccination. The receptors stem from a man aged 18-30 years who received the YFV17D yellow fever vaccine.

The table lists this clonotype with a few counts. The chain joins TRBV12-3 or TRBV12-4 to TRBJ2-2; 11 bases are a match to TRBD2. This CDR3 has 19 residues. With V trimmed by 2 bases and J by 4 bases, 12 bases remained unmatched. CDR3 loop: CASSLTATVAGGPTGELFF. CDR3 sequence (DNA): TGTGCCAGCAGTTTAACCGCCACTGTAGCGGGGGGGCCCACCGGGGAGCTGTTTTTT.

The chain employs TRBV20-1 and TRBJ1-3, with D unclear. The germline gives CDR1 DFQATT, CDR2 SNEGSKA (reference sequence). With 0 bases removed from V and 0 bases from J, the gap between germline ends came to 6 bases. The CDR3 covers 14 residues. The CDR3: CSARDSGSGNTIYF. The CDR3 DNA is TGCAGTGCTAGAGACTCCGGCTCTGGAAACACCATATATTTT.